This T cell receptor beta chain derives from a study of early stage breast cancer tumors. Clones were sequenced by immunoSEQ multiplex PCR, and TCRdb holds only the in-frame ones, with some missing. The table lists around 41,000 clones, over 60% of them singletons. The sequence derives from a person aged 45-65 years with breast cancer. Sequenced sample: blood.

The CDR3 DNA follows: TGTGCCAGCAGCTTAATTCTCATACGGACAGGGTCCACCGGGGAGCTGTTTTTT. Protein sequence: CASSLILIRTGSTGELFF. This sequence joins TRBV7-2 and TRBJ2-2; 8 positions match TRBD1. Germline CDR1 is SGHTA and CDR2 is FQGNSA. The V gene end was trimmed by 2 bases and the J gene end by 4 bases; junction bases not matched to a gene: 12. The CDR3 is 18 residues long.